A selection of T cell receptor beta chains follows, all from one sample in a study of T cell responses to AZD1222 COVID-19 vaccine. This table comes from immunoSEQ multiplex PCR, and its TCRdb copy is limited to in-frame clones, with some not included. The sample consists of 95,000 to 100,000 clones, 86% of them appearing once. Specimen: peripheral blood, collected on day 0 of AZD1222 vaccination. The receptors were gathered from an adult in good health. The CDR3 runs from the conserved cysteine through the conserved F or W. D genes are given only for firm matches. A clone size is listed for some rows: how often the clone was seen (once, few, many), or a class if it is expanded.

>TRBV7-3|14|.|TRBJ1-1|.
CASSSGRANTEAFF
TGTGCCAGCAGCTCCGGACGGGCCAACACTGAAGCTTTCTTT
>TRBV28|14|TRBD1|TRBJ1-4|.
CASSFGTGQQKLFF
TGTGCCAGCAGTTTCGGGACAGGGCAACAAAAACTGTTTTTT
>TRBV4-2|15|TRBD1|TRBJ2-7|.
CASSPHGTGGLEQYF
TGTGCCAGCAGCCCACACGGGACAGGGGGCCTCGAGCAGTACTTC
>TRBV2|15|.|TRBJ1-5|.
CASRGPGSGNQPQHF
TGTGCCAGCAGGGGGCCAGGGTCCGGCAATCAGCCCCAGCATTTT
>TRBV28|21|TRBD2|TRBJ2-3|.
CASPPGGVAGGPPGGTDTQYF
TGTGCCAGCCCCCCAGGGGGTGTAGCGGGAGGACCCCCGGGGGGCACAGATACGCAGTATTTT
>TRBV11-3|13|.|TRBJ1-1|.
CASSLGLNTEAFF
TGTGCCAGCAGCTTAGGACTGAACACTGAAGCTTTCTTT
>TRBV5-1|16|.|TRBJ2-3|.
CASSLEGGLRVDTQYF
TGCGCCAGCAGCTTGGAGGGGGGACTACGCGTAGATACGCAGTATTTT
>TRBV13|16|TRBD2|TRBJ2-3|.
CASSGRVVAGADTQYF
TGTGCCAGCAGCGGGCGGGTGGTAGCGGGAGCGGATACGCAGTATTTT
>TRBV28|16|TRBD1|TRBJ1-1|.
CASSPILDRGWTEAFF
TGTGCCAGCAGCCCAATCCTCGACAGGGGTTGGACTGAAGCTTTCTTT
>TRBV25-1|11|.|TRBJ1-2|.
CASDSGYGYTF
TGTGCCAGCGATAGTGGCTATGGCTACACCTTC
>TRBV10-3|16|TRBD2|TRBJ2-7|.
CATRESLAGVSDEQYF
TGTGCCACCAGGGAAAGTTTAGCGGGAGTCAGCGACGAGCAGTACTTC
>TRBV4-2|15|TRBD2|TRBJ2-7|.
CASSQDAGARGEQYF
TGTGCCAGCAGCCAAGATGCGGGAGCACGGGGAGAGCAGTACTTC
>TRBV7-8|14|TRBD2|TRBJ2-5|once
CASRSTSGRVDQYF
TGTGCCAGCAGGTCGACTAGCGGGAGGGTGGACCAGTACTTC
>TRBV7-3|15|.|TRBJ1-6|.
CASSTGGTANSPLHF
TGTGCCAGCAGCACGGGCGGGACCGCCAATTCACCCCTCCACTTT
>TRBV5-6|14|TRBD1|TRBJ2-5|few
CASSLTGGGETQYF
TGTGCCAGCAGCTTAACAGGGGGCGGAGAGACCCAGTACTTC